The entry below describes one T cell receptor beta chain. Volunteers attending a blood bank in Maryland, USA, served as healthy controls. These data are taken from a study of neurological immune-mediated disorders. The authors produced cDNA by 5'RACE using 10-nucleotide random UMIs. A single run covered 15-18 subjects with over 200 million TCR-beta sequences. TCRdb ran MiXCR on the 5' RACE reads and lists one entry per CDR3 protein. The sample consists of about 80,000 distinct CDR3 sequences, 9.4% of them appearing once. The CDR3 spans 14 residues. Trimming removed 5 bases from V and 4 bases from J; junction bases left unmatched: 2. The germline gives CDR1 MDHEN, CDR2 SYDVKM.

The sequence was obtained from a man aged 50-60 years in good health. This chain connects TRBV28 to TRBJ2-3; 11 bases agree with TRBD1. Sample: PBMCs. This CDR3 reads CASSRTGGPDTQYF. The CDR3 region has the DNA TGTGCCAGCAGTAGGACAGGGGGCCCAGATACGCAGTATTTT.